The rows below give T cell receptor beta chains drawn from one sample of a study of blood T cells in healthy people across ages. Each CDR3 protein is one row after TCRdb ran MiXCR on the 5' RACE reads. The repertoire includes 600,000 to 650,000 distinct CDR3 sequences, around 54% of them detected once, and 35% to 40% sits in the top ten. Sequenced: blood. These receptors all stem from a man aged 55 to 69 in good health. CDR3s include the opening cysteine and the closing phenylalanine or tryptophan. The order of the fields is J gene, D gene, V gene, clone size, CDR3 DNA, CDR3 protein. The D gene is left open where the match is weak. Clone size is stated in some rows and not others, as once, few, many or a class when expanded.

TRBJ2-7 . TRBV4-1 . TGCGCCAGCAGCCAAGATGAGCAGGTTCCCCCCTACGAGCAGTACTTC CASSQDEQVPPYEQYF
TRBJ1-5 . TRBV7-9 . TGTGCCAGCGGCCGCGATGCGGGTGTGAGCGATCAGCCCCAGCATTTT CASGRDAGVSDQPQHF
TRBJ2-3 . TRBV5-1 once TGCGCCAGCAGCCATAGGGAAACCTCGAGGGCAGATACGCAGTATTTT CASSHRETSRADTQYF
TRBJ1-2 TRBD1 TRBV3-1 few TGTGCCAGCAGCCAACCCTCGGACAGGAACTATGGCTACACCTTC CASSQPSDRNYGYTF
TRBJ1-2 . TRBV7-9 . TGTGCCAGCAGCTTAATCGGACGAGCTAACTATGGCTACACCTTC CASSLIGRANYGYTF
TRBJ1-4 TRBD1 TRBV5-1 . TGCGCCAGCAGCTTGTCGACAGGGCAAAAGGAAAAACTGTTTTTT CASSLSTGQKEKLFF
TRBJ2-7 . TRBV6-1 few TGTGCCAGCAGTGAAGTGTACGACAGCTACGAGCAGTACTTC CASSEVYDSYEQYF
TRBJ2-3 . TRBV24-1 . TGTGCCACCAGTGATGGACCGACTGATACGCAGTATTTT CATSDGPTDTQYF
TRBJ2-5 . TRBV3-1 . TGTGCCAGCAGCCAAAATGCACAGGGTATGGAGACCCAGTACTTC CASSQNAQGMETQYF
TRBJ1-2 TRBD1 TRBV29-1 . TGCAGCGTCGGGGACAGTTCTAACTATGGCTACACCTTC CSVGDSSNYGYTF
TRBJ1-4 . TRBV6-6 . TGTGCCAGCGCAACTGGGACCGACCATTTTAATGAAAAACTGTTTTTT CASATGTDHFNEKLFF
TRBJ1-5 . TRBV7-2 . TGTGCCAGCAGCTTAGTGGGGACTAGCAATCAGCCCCAGCATTTT CASSLVGTSNQPQHF
TRBJ1-2 . TRBV6-5 few TGTGCCAGCACGAGATCAGGGGTCGGGCTTAACTATGGCTACACCTTC CASTRSGVGLNYGYTF
TRBJ2-1 . TRBV20-1 . TGCAGTGCTAGAGCCTCTTTTTTTCGGGATGGCTCCTACAATGAGCAGTTCTTC CSARASFFRDGSYNEQFF
TRBJ2-5 TRBD2 TRBV27 . TGTGCCAGCAGTACAACTAGCGGGGGGTTCCAAGAGACCCAGTACTTC CASSTTSGGFQETQYF
TRBJ1-4 . TRBV10-3 . TGTGCCATCAGTGAGGCGGGGGCGACTAATGAAAAACTGTTTTTT CAISEAGATNEKLFF
TRBJ2-1 TRBD2 TRBV3-1 few TGTGCCAGCAGCACCCAGCGGGGGGTCTACAATGAGCAGTTCTTC CASSTQRGVYNEQFF
TRBJ1-1 . TRBV20-1 . TGCAGTGCTAGTAGTGCTTTGGGGGGGTGGACTGAAGCTTTCTTT CSASSALGGWTEAFF
TRBJ2-2 . TRBV15 . TGTGCCACCAGCGCCTCCCGCTTGGGAACCGGGGAGCTGTTTTTT CATSASRLGTGELFF
TRBJ2-7 TRBD2 TRBV5-1 few TGCGCCAGCAGCCCAATAGCGGGAGGGCCGTACGAGCAGTACTTC CASSPIAGGPYEQYF
TRBJ2-1 . TRBV20-1 . TGCAGTGCCGAACTAGATTACGATGAGCAGTTCTTC CSAELDYDEQFF
TRBJ2-5 TRBD2 TRBV20-1 few TGCAGTGCTAGAGCTGGCGGGGGGATCCAAGAGACCCAGTACTTC CSARAGGGIQETQYF
TRBJ2-1 TRBD2 TRBV2 . TGTGCCAGCAAGGGACTAGCGGATTACAATGAGCAGTTCTTC CASKGLADYNEQFF
TRBJ2-7 . TRBV2 once TGTGCCAGCAGTGCCAGGGAAGGAAGGGAGCAGTACTTC CASSAREGREQYF
TRBJ1-2 TRBD1 TRBV7-2 few TGTGCCAGCAGCGCAGGGACAGGTGGAGGCTATGGCTACACCTTC CASSAGTGGGYGYTF
TRBJ2-3 . TRBV29-1 . TGCAGCGTTGGGGGTCTAGCTGGGGGCGGGGATACGCAGTATTTT CSVGGLAGGGDTQYF
TRBJ2-7 TRBD2 TRBV18 . TGTGCCAGCTCACCGCGGGGAGGGGACCTAGCGGGTATCGGCTACGAGCAGTACTTC CASSPRGGDLAGIGYEQYF
TRBJ2-5 . TRBV27 . TGTGCCAGCTCCACCTCGTCCGCCGGGGCTAGGGTGTTATGGGAGACCCAGTACTTC CASSTSSAGARVLWETQYF
TRBJ2-1 . TRBV11-2 . TGTGCCAGCAGCTCAAGCAGGGGCCGCAATGAGCAGTTCTTC CASSSSRGRNEQFF
TRBJ2-7 . TRBV10-3 . TGTGCCATCTCTGTTCGGCAGGGAACCTACGAGCAGTACTTC CAISVRQGTYEQYF
TRBJ2-7 . TRBV29-1 few TGCAGCGTTGTGGCAGAAGCCTACGAGCAGTACTTC CSVVAEAYEQYF
TRBJ1-4 . TRBV7-9 . TGTGCCAGCAGCTTAGCGGGGACACCGGGGGAAAAACTGTTTTTT CASSLAGTPGEKLFF
TRBJ1-5 . TRBV6-6 . TGTGCCAGCAGTTATTCTGGCGATAGCAATCAGCCCCAGCATTTT CASSYSGDSNQPQHF
TRBJ2-7 TRBD2 TRBV28 . TGTGCCAGCAGTCCCTCCCGGGCTAGCGGGGGACTGTACGAGCAGTACTTC CASSPSRASGGLYEQYF
TRBJ2-7 . TRBV12-3/TRBV12-4 . TGTGCCAGCAGTTGGGGACGGCAATACGAGCAGTACTTC CASSWGRQYEQYF
TRBJ1-2 . TRBV3-1 . TGTGCCAGCAGCCCTAGAGGACAAGGACGAGGCTACACCTTC CASSPRGQGRGYTF
TRBJ2-2 TRBD2 TRBV5-4 . TGTGCCAGCAGCTTCCAGCGGGGGTCGAACACCGGGGAGCTGTTTTTT CASSFQRGSNTGELFF
TRBJ2-4 TRBD1 TRBV5-6 . TGTGCCAGCAGCTTACCGGGACAGGGGATGGACATTCAGTACTTC CASSLPGQGMDIQYF
TRBJ2-3 . TRBV29-1 once TGCAGCGTTGAAGGGCCGGCCTCTAGCACGGATACGCAGTATTTT CSVEGPASSTDTQYF
TRBJ2-7 TRBD1 TRBV7-8 . TGTGCCAGCAGCTTAAGGACAGGGGGTTCTATCTACGAGCAGTACTTC CASSLRTGGSIYEQYF
TRBJ2-1 TRBD2 TRBV11-2 . TGTGCCAGCAGCTTAAGCGGGGGCTCCGGTGAGCAGTTCTTC CASSLSGGSGEQFF
TRBJ1-1 TRBD1 TRBV3-1 . TGTGCCAGCAGCCAAGCATCGCTTGCACACAGGGGTGGGAACACTGAAGCTTTCTTT CASSQASLAHRGGNTEAFF
TRBJ2-6 . TRBV5-1 . TGCGCCAGCAGCGTGGTTGCGGGACGGCACACTGGGGCCAACGCCCTGACTTTC CASSVVAGRHTGANALTF
TRBJ1-6 . TRBV10-3 . TGTGCCATCAGTGAGTCGATAGCGTTTCAGGGGTGGGATTCACCCCTCCACTTT CAISESIAFQGWDSPLHF
TRBJ2-5 . TRBV3-1 . TGTGCCAGCAGCCAAGATAGAGTGATCCAAGAGACCCAGTACTTC CASSQDRVIQETQYF
TRBJ2-3 . TRBV18 many TGTGCCAGCTCACCCACGGGGGATACGCAGTATTTT CASSPTGDTQYF
TRBJ2-4 . TRBV5-1 . TGTGCCGGCAGCTTGGTGGCAGCCCGGGCCAAAAACATTCAGTACTTC CAGSLVAARAKNIQYF
TRBJ1-6 TRBD1 TRBV5-6 . TGTGCCAGCAGCCCCGGGACAGCCGAAACTAATTCACCCCTCCACTTT CASSPGTAETNSPLHF
TRBJ2-2 TRBD2 TRBV25-1 few TGTGCCAGCAGTGGTTGGGGGGGCACCGGGGAGCTGTTTTTT CASSGWGGTGELFF
TRBJ1-2 TRBD1 TRBV6-6 few TGTGCCAGCAGTCCGGGACAGTATTATGGCTACACCTTC CASSPGQYYGYTF
TRBJ2-5 . TRBV6-1 once TGTGCCAGCAGCCCGACCAGGGGACAAGAGACCCAGTACTTC CASSPTRGQETQYF
TRBJ2-4 . TRBV9 . TGTGCCAGCAGCGTAGGCTCAGGAGGCCGGCAAAACATTCAGTACTTC CASSVGSGGRQNIQYF
TRBJ2-1 . TRBV5-1 . TGCGCCAGCAGCCCCATGTGGGGGGGCTTTGGGAATGAGCAGTTCTTC CASSPMWGGFGNEQFF
TRBJ2-4 TRBD1 TRBV29-1 . TGCAGCGTTGTGGGGACAGGGATTTGGGAGCAGTACTTC CSVVGTGIWEQYF